The source of this T cell receptor beta chain is a study of T cell responses to AZD1222 COVID-19 vaccine. Study-wide results and caveats: There were vaccine-associated CD4 TCRs across spike, dominant at 160-218 and 743-854.

Assay used: immunoSEQ multiplex PCR; TCRdb lists only in-frame clones, some missing. The repertoire includes some 140,000 clones, 90% to 95% of them detected once, and 1.5% to 2% sits in the top ten. The ends were cut back, 2 bases at V and 0 bases at J, with 16 bases in the middle. The germline gives CDR1 SGHVS, CDR2 FQNEAQ. This CDR3 has 17 residues. As to this clone: Its antigen is as yet unknown.

This material consisted of peripheral blood, taken on day 0 of AZD1222 vaccination. The gene calls are TRBV7-8 and TRBJ1-1; D remains unclear. The source is an adult in good health. CDR3 region: CASSLRAVIPMNTEAFF. In DNA, the CDR3 is TGTGCCAGCAGCTTACGGGCAGTCATTCCTATGAACACTGAAGCTTTCTTT.